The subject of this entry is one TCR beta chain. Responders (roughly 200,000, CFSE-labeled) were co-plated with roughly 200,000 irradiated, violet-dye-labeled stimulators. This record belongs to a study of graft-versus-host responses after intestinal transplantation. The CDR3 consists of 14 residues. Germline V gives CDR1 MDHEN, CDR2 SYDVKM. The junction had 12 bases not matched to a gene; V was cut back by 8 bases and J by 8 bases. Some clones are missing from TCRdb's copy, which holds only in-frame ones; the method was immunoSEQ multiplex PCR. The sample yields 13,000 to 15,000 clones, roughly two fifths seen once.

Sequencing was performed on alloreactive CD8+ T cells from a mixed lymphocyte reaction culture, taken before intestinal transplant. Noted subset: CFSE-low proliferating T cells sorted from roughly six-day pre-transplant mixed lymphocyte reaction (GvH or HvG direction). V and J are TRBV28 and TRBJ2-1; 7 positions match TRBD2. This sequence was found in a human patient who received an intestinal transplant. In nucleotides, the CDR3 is TGTGCCAGCCAGTTTAACGAAGGACTAGATGAGCAGTTCTTC. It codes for CASQFNEGLDEQFF.